This TCR beta chain originates from a study of human T cells and chemical hapten exposure. On the study more broadly: Patients, a majority of them female, were diagnosed with alopecia areata, totalis or universalis. Study-wide results and caveats: With regard to DPC sensitization, TCRs above 1 in 1000 frequency did not change.

This clonotype turned up a few times. The antigen remains undetermined. J gave up 6 bases and V 5 bases, and 7 bases lay outside the gene matches. CDR3 length: 14 residues. The library tagged each cDNA molecule with unique molecular identifiers. TCRdb reanalysed the RACE reads using MiXCR and keeps one entry per CDR3 protein. The sample comprises over 150,000 distinct CDR3 sequences, approximately 30% of which are singletons, and 2% to 2.5% rests with the top ten. The time point is: patch test 3, about 24 weeks after DPC sensitization. Treatment specified: therapeutic diphenylcyclopropenone sensitization with weekly scalp DPC. Donors, patients with alopecia ranging from 18 to 70 years old and judged suitable for DPC, provided samples.

The V call is TRBV12-3 or TRBV12-4, the J call TRBJ1-5, with TRBD1 matching 7 bases. Sequencing was performed on whole blood, taken in connection with sensitization to the hapten diphenylcyclopropenone (DPC). This receptor was taken from a woman aged 18-29 years with alopecia areata. Some clones in this sample may be carry-over from other donors' samples. CDR3 residues: CASSPSDRSQPQHF. The CDR3 DNA reads TGTGCCAGCAGTCCTTCGGACAGGTCTCAGCCCCAGCATTTT.